Sequencing of this TCR beta chain was carried out in a study of blood T cell repertoires in COVID-19. The overall study: Researchers got acute and convalescent COVID-19 samples from the United States, Italy and Spain.

In the original analysis: Estimation of nucleated cell counts relied on the amplification of reference gene primers. Clones were read by immunoSEQ multiplex PCR, and TCRdb kept only the in-frame ones, dropping some. The DNA gave D and trimming, while V, J and clone size come from that table. The table shows 52,000 or so clones, with about 89% occurring only once. The CDR3 has 12 amino acids. CDR1 and CDR2 (germline): SGHTA, FQGNSA. Trimming removed 1 base at V and 8 bases at J, with 8 bases between. The V call is TRBV7-2, the J call TRBJ1-2, with D unresolved. The receptor was isolated from a human donor in a cohort sampled during active COVID-19. The specimen sequenced was peripheral blood. This CDR3 reads CASSLDRVGYTF. CDR3 nucleotide sequence: TGTGCCAGCAGCTTAGATCGGGTGGGCTACACCTTC. Filled out from reference TRBV7-2 and TRBJ1-2, the complete variable domain reads GAGVSQSPSNKVTEKGKDVELRCDPISGHTALYWYRQSLGQGLEFLIYFQGNSAPDKSGLPSDRFSAERTGGSVSTLTIQRTQQEDSAVYLCASSLDRVGYTFGSGTRLTVV.